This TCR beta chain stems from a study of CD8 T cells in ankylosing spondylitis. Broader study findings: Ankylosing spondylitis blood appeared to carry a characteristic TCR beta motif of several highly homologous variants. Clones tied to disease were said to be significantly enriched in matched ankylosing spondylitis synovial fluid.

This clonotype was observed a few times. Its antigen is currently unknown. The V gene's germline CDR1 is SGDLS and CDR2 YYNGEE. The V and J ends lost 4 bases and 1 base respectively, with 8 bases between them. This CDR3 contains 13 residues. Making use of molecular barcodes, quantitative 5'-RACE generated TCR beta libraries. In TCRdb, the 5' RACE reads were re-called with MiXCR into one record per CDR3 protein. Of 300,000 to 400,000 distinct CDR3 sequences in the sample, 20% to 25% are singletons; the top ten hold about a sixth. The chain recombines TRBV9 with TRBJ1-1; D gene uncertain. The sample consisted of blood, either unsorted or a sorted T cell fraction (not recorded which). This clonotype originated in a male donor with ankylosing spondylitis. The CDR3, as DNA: TGTGCCAGCAGCCTTTTAGAGAACACTGAAGCTTTCTTT. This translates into CASSLLENTEAFF.